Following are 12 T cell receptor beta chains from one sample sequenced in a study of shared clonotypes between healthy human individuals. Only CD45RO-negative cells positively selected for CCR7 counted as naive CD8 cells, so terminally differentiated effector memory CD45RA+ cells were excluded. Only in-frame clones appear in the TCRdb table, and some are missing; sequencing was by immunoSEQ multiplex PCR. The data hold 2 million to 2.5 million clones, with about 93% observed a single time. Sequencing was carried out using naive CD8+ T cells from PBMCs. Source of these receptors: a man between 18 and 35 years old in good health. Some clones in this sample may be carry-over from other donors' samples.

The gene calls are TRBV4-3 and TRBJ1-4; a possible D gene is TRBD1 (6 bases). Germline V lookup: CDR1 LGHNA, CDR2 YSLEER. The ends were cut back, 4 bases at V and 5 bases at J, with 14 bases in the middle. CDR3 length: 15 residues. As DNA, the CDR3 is TGCGCCAGCAGCCCTATAGGACAGCCGAATGAAAAACTGTTTTTT. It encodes CASSPIGQPNEKLFF.

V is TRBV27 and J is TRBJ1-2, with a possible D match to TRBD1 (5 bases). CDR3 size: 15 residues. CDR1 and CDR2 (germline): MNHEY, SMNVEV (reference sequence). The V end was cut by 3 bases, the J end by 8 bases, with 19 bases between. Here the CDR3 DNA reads TGTGCCAGCAGTTTTAAGCAGGGATTCTTGGGGGGCTACACCTTC. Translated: CASSFKQGFLGGYTF.

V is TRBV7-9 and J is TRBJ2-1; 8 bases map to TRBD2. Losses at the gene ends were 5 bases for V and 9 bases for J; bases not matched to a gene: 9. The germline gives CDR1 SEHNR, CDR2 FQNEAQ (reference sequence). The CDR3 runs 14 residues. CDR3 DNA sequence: TGTGCCAGCAGCCCCTACCTAGCGGGCGCTGAGCAGTTCTTC. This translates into CASSPYLAGAEQFF.

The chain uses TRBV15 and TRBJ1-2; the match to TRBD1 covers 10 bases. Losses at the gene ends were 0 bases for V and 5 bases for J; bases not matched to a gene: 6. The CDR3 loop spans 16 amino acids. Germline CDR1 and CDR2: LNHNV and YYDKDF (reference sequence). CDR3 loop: CATSRDRTGGLYGYTF. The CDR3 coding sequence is TGTGCCACCAGCAGAGATCGGACAGGGGGACTATATGGCTACACCTTC. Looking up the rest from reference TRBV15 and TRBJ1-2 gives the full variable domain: DAMVIQNPRYQVTQFGKPVTLSCSQTLNHNVMYWYQQKSSQAPKLLFHYYDKDFNNEADTPDNFQSRRPNTSFCFLDIRSPGLGDTAMYLCATSRDRTGGLYGYTFGSGTRLTVV.

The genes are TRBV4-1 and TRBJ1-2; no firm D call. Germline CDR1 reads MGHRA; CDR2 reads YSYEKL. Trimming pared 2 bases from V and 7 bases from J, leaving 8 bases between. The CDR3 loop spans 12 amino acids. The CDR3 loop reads CASSQNVGGYTF. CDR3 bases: TGCGCCAGCAGCCAAAACGTCGGTGGCTACACCTTC.

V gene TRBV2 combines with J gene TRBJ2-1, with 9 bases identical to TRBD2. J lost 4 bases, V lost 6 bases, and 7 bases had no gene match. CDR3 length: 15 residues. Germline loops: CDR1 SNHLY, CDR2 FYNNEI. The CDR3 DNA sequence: TGTGCCAGCAGAGCCCTAGCGGGGAATTACAATGAGCAGTTCTTC. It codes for CASRALAGNYNEQFF.

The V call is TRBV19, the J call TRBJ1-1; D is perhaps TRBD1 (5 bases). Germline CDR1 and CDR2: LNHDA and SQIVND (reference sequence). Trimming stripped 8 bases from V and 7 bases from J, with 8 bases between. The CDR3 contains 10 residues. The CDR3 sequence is CASWDLEAFF. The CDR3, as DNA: TGTGCCAGTTGGGACCTTGAAGCTTTCTTT.

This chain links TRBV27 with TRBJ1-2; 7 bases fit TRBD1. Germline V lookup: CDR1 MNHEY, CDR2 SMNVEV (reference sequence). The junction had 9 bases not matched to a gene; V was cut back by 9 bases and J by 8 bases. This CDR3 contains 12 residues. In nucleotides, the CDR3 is TGTGCCAGTGTGGACAGGTTTGAAGGCTACACCTTC. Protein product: CASVDRFEGYTF.

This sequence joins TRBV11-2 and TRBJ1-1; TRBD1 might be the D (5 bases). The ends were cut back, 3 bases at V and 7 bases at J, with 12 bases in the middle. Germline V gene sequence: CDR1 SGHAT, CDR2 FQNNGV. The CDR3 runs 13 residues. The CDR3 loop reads CASSLWDSHEAFF. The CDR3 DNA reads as TGTGCCAGCAGCTTGTGGGACTCCCATGAAGCTTTCTTT.

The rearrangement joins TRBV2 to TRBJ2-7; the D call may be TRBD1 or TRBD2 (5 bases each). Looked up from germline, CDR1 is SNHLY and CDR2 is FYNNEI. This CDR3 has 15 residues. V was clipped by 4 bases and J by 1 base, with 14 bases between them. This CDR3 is CASSVRDGESYEQYF. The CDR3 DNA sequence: TGTGCCAGCAGTGTTAGGGACGGAGAATCCTACGAGCAGTACTTC.

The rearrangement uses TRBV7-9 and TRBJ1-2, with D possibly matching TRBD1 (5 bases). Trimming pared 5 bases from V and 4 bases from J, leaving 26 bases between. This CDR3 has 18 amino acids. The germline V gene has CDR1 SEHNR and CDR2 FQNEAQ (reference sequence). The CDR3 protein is CASSTDTQTRTFLYGYTF. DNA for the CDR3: TGTGCCAGCAGCACGGACACCCAAACAAGGACGTTTCTCTATGGCTACACCTTC. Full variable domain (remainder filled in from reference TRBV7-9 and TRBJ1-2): DTGVSQNPRHKITKRGQNVTFRCDPISEHNRLYWYRQTLGQGPEFLTYFQNEAQLEKSRLLSDRFSAERPKGSFSTLEIQRTEQGDSAMYLCASSTDTQTRTFLYGYTFGSGTRLTVV.

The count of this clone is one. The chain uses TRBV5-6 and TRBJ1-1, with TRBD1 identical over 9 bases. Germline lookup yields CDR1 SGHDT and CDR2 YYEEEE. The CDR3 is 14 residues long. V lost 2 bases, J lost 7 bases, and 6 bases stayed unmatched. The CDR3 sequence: CASSFGTGLDEAFF. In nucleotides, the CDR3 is TGTGCCAGCAGCTTCGGGACAGGGTTGGATGAAGCTTTCTTT.